Listed here are 26 T cell receptor beta chains from one sample, sequenced in a study of shared clonotypes between healthy human individuals. Generated by immunoSEQ multiplex PCR, the TCRdb table keeps only in-frame clones and is missing some. Of approximately 120,000 clones detected, around 65% appear once; the ten largest clones hold roughly a quarter. Sequencing was performed on memory CD8+ T cells sorted from blood. Sample subset: CD45RO+ cells pooled with CCR7-negative TemRA cells. Every receptor here comes from a woman between 25 and 40 years old in good health.

The chain is built from TRBV6-1 and TRBJ1-3; 7 bases map to TRBD1. Germline trimming cut 10 bases from V and 4 bases from J; bases unmatched to any gene: 4. The CDR3 is made up of 12 amino acids. Germline loops: CDR1 MNHNS, CDR2 SASEGT. CDR3 sequence: CAILTGGNTIYF. In DNA, the CDR3 is TGTGCCATCCTGACAGGGGGAAACACCATATATTTT.

This clone was seen just once. The genes are TRBV27 and TRBJ2-2; TRBD2 matches 7 bases. The J segment lost 6 bases and the V segment lost 3 bases, leaving 7 bases of the junction unmatched. CDR1 and CDR2 (germline): MNHEY, SMNVEV (reference sequence). This CDR3 is 15 amino acids long. DNA for the CDR3: TGTGCCAGCAGTTTGGCGGGAGTAGGCGCCGGGGAGCTGTTTTTT. This encodes CASSLAGVGAGELFF.

CDR3 sequence reads: CASSPGGLTYEQYF. The CDR3 coding sequence is TGTGCCAGCAGCCCCGGAGGGTTGACCTACGAGCAGTACTTC. The chain uses TRBV7-6 and TRBJ2-7, with D maybe TRBD2 (6 bases). The CDR3 consists of 14 residues. V lost 5 bases and J 2 bases, leaving 13 bases between the germline ends. From germline, CDR1 is SGHVS and CDR2 FNYEAQ.

This clone showed up just once. J is TRBJ2-1 and V is TRBV5-4; D unclear. Germline loops: CDR1 SGHNT, CDR2 YYREEE (reference sequence). The germline V and J ends were trimmed by 2 bases and 1 base, with 10 bases remaining between them. The CDR3 runs 15 residues. The CDR3 here is CASSLASVSYNEQFF. The CDR3 DNA reads TGTGCCAGCAGCTTAGCGAGCGTATCCTACAATGAGCAGTTCTTC.

The chain employs TRBV25-1 and TRBJ2-7; D may correspond to TRBD1 or TRBD2 (5 bases each). V gave up 4 bases and J gave up 2 bases, with 21 bases separating them. The CDR3 runs 17 residues. Germline V gene sequence: CDR1 MGHDK, CDR2 SYGVNS. The CDR3: CASSAAIRDDLTYEQYF. CDR3 bases: TGTGCCAGCAGTGCCGCCATCCGGGACGATCTTACCTACGAGCAGTACTTC.

This clone came up a few times. Other nucleotide sequences from this sample produce the same CDR3. The V call is TRBV11-2, the J call TRBJ2-3; D remains ambiguous. The germline V gene encodes CDR1 SGHAT and CDR2 FQNNGV. This CDR3 is built from 15 residues. V was cut by 2 bases and J by 0 bases, with 9 bases left in between. This chain's CDR3 is CASSLLGTSTDTQYF. The CDR3 DNA reads TGTGCCAGCAGCTTATTGGGAACTAGCACAGATACGCAGTATTTT.

The chain employs TRBV28 and TRBJ2-7; D call uncertain. Per the germline V gene, CDR1 is MDHEN and CDR2 is SYDVKM. The CDR3 length is 13 residues. The V end was cut by 10 bases, the J end by 2 bases, with 15 bases between. CDR3 nucleotides: TGTGCCACCCTTAGGACGTCCGCCTACGAGCAGTACTTC. It specifies CATLRTSAYEQYF.

The V call is TRBV13, the J call TRBJ1-3; 7 bases match TRBD1. The germline V gene encodes CDR1 PRHDT and CDR2 FYEKMQ (reference sequence). J was trimmed by 2 bases and V by 3 bases; bases with no gene match: 4. This CDR3 comprises 15 residues. The CDR3 loop is CASSFEGATGNTIYF. DNA for the CDR3: TGTGCCAGCAGCTTTGAGGGGGCGACTGGAAACACCATATATTTT.

About this clone: The sample carries other DNA sequences with the same CDR3. The rearrangement links TRBV10-1 to TRBJ2-1; 10 bases are shared with TRBD2. The length of the CDR3 is 15 residues. CDR1 WNHNN and CDR2 SYGVQD come from the germline V gene (reference sequence). Losses at the gene ends were 2 bases for V and 7 bases for J; bases not matched to a gene: 5. CDR3 DNA sequence: TGCGCCAGCAGTGAGAGGACTAGCGGATTAAATGAGCAGTTCTTC. Translation gives CASSERTSGLNEQFF.

This clone was counted a few times. The V and J genes are TRBV19 and TRBJ1-1; D is possibly TRBD1 (6 bases). Trimming took 1 base from V and 4 from J, leaving 7 bases between them. The CDR3 sequence is 13 residues long. The germline gives CDR1 LNHDA, CDR2 SQIVND (reference sequence). CDR3 DNA sequence: TGTGCCAGTAGTATAGGGACAGTCACTGAAGCTTTCTTT. Encoded protein: CASSIGTVTEAFF.

This rearrangement joins TRBV7-9 to TRBJ2-5, with 8 nucleotides matching TRBD1. This CDR3 is built from 15 residues. V lost 1 base to trimming and J lost 5 bases; unmatched junction nucleotides: 6. Germline V lookup: CDR1 SEHNR, CDR2 FQNEAQ (reference sequence). The CDR3 loop reads CASSLVQGALETQYF. DNA for the CDR3: TGTGCCAGCAGCTTAGTCCAGGGGGCCTTGGAGACCCAGTACTTC.

V usage is TRBV6-1 and J usage is TRBJ2-5; a weak D match, TRBD1 (6 bases). Germline CDR1 is MNHNS and CDR2 is SASEGT. CDR3 length: 15 amino acids. The V and J ends lost 3 bases and 6 bases respectively, with 17 bases between them. The CDR3: CASSDWEQGGKTQYF. CDR3 DNA sequence: TGTGCCAGCAGTGATTGGGAACAGGGTGGGAAGACCCAGTACTTC.

This clone was observed a handful of times. The chain's CDR3 is CATSRPRLAGGRQETQYF. CDR3 coding DNA: TGTGCCACCAGCAGACCCCGGCTAGCGGGAGGACGGCAAGAGACCCAGTACTTC. The gene calls are TRBV15 and TRBJ2-5; 11 bases match TRBD2. The junction had 10 bases not matched to a gene; V was cut back by 2 bases and J by 2 bases. Germline CDR1 and CDR2: LNHNV and YYDKDF (reference sequence). The CDR3 is 18 amino acids. The full variable domain, completed using reference TRBV15 and TRBJ2-5, is DAMVIQNPRYQVTQFGKPVTLSCSQTLNHNVMYWYQQKSSQAPKLLFHYYDKDFNNEADTPDNFQSRRPNTSFCFLDIRSPGLGDTAMYLCATSRPRLAGGRQETQYFGPGTRLLVL.

This clone was seen a few times. The chain joins TRBV6-5 to TRBJ1-1; no reliable D call. The CDR3 runs to 15 residues. Germline CDR1 MNHEY, CDR2 SVGAGI. Trimming shortened V by 4 bases and J by 4 bases, and 16 bases separated the two germline ends. The chain's CDR3 is CASSSGVGSFTEAFF. CDR3 in DNA: TGTGCCAGCAGTTCCGGGGTGGGGAGTTTCACTGAAGCTTTCTTT.

This chain links TRBV27 with TRBJ1-5; D remains ambiguous. Germline assignment: CDR1 MNHEY and CDR2 SMNVEV (reference sequence). The CDR3 has 14 residues. V gave up 3 bases and J gave up 9 bases, with 15 bases separating them. The CDR3 region is CASSFLGSHGPQHF. CDR3 nucleotide sequence: TGTGCCAGCAGTTTTTTAGGGTCCCATGGGCCCCAGCATTTT.

The chain is built from TRBV5-8 and TRBJ2-7; 7 bases map to TRBD1. Germline CDR1 SGHTS, CDR2 YDEGEE. V dropped 4 bases and J dropped 0; count of bases not matched to a gene: 4. This CDR3 is 14 amino acids long. This CDR3 reads CASSGGDSSYEQYF. Written as DNA, the CDR3 is TGTGCCAGCAGCGGTGGGGACAGCTCCTACGAGCAGTACTTC. Full variable domain (rest looked up from reference TRBV5-8 and TRBJ2-7): EAGVTQSPTHLIKTRGQQATLRCSPISGHTSVYWYQQALGLGLQFLLWYDEGEERNRGNFPPRFSGRQFPNYSSELNVNALELEDSALYLCASSGGDSSYEQYFGPGTRLTVT.

CDR3 DNA: TGCGCCAGCAGCCAAGATCCTAGCGGACTCGAGCAGTACTTC. Translation gives CASSQDPSGLEQYF. The chain joins TRBV4-1 to TRBJ2-7; TRBD2 agrees at 7 bases. After removal of 0 bases from V and 6 bases from J, the junction contained 5 bases not matched to a gene. The CDR3 contains 14 residues. Germline loops: CDR1 MGHRA, CDR2 YSYEKL.

The chain couples TRBV6-1 to TRBJ1-3, with unresolved D. Trimming took off 10 bases at V and 3 bases at J, with 7 bases between the two ends. Germline CDR1 and CDR2: MNHNS and SASEGT. There are 11 residues in the CDR3. CDR3 coding DNA: TGTGCCACCGATAATGGAAACACCATATATTTT. Protein sequence: CATDNGNTIYF.

V is TRBV28 and J is TRBJ2-1; D could derive from TRBD1 or TRBD2 (7 bases each). Trimming removed 6 bases at V and 8 bases at J, with 23 bases between. This CDR3 spans 16 amino acids. Germline assignment: CDR1 MDHEN and CDR2 SYDVKM. CDR3 amino acids: CASSRGETGWVDEQFF. CDR3 bases: TGTGCCAGCAGCCGGGGGGAGACAGGGTGGGTGGATGAGCAGTTCTTC.

The chain uses TRBV5-1 and TRBJ2-2; 7 bases line up with TRBD2. The CDR3 consists of 14 residues. Germline values: CDR1 SGHRS, CDR2 YFSETQ. V lost 4 bases and J lost 6; bases outside the gene matches: 6. As DNA, the CDR3 is TGCGCCAGCAGCAACCCCCGGGGGGCCGGGGAGCTGTTTTTT. Its protein is CASSNPRGAGELFF.

The rearrangement links TRBV4-1 to TRBJ2-2, with a weak D call TRBD2 (6 bases). The CDR3 extends over 17 amino acids. V lost 1 base, J lost 4 bases, and 16 bases lay in between. CDR1 is MGHRA, CDR2 YSYEKL, per germline. The CDR3 here is CASSQVGSVVVTGELFF. CDR3 bases: TGCGCCAGCAGCCAAGTCGGGAGTGTTGTAGTCACCGGGGAGCTGTTTTTT.

In this sample, this clone turned up a few times. V usage is TRBV27 and J usage is TRBJ1-2; no reliable D call. Germline V gene data show CDR1 as MNHEY and CDR2 as SMNVEV (reference sequence). There are 14 residues in the CDR3. V was pared by 5 bases and J by 2 bases, with 12 bases between. The CDR3 spells CASSPLHQNYGYTF. In DNA, the CDR3 is TGTGCCAGCAGTCCCCTCCACCAGAACTATGGCTACACCTTC.

The J gene is TRBJ2-7, the V gene TRBV7-8; 12 bases are shared with TRBD2. There are 16 residues in the CDR3. Germline trimming cut 5 bases from V and 5 bases from J; bases unmatched to any gene: 10. The germline V gene encodes CDR1 SGHVS and CDR2 FQNEAQ. CDR3 protein: CASSPRLAGDSHEQYF. For the CDR3, the DNA is TGTGCCAGCAGCCCCAGACTAGCGGGAGATTCCCACGAGCAGTACTTC.

The chain recombines TRBV4-1 with TRBJ2-1; tentatively, D is TRBD2 (6 bases). With 3 bases removed from V and 5 bases from J, the gap between germline ends came to 11 bases. The V gene's germline CDR1 is MGHRA and CDR2 YSYEKL. The CDR3 is 14 residues long. The CDR3 here is CASSHTSWNNEQFF. CDR3 DNA: TGCGCCAGCAGCCATACTAGCTGGAACAATGAGCAGTTCTTC.

This chain connects TRBV29-1 to TRBJ2-1; 8 bases are shared with TRBD1. The CDR3 consists of 13 residues. Per germline, CDR1 SQVTM and CDR2 ANQGSEA. After removal of 5 bases from V and 2 bases from J, the junction contained 2 bases not matched to a gene. The chain's CDR3 is CSVTTGAYNEQFF. The CDR3 region has the DNA TGCAGCGTTACGACAGGGGCCTACAATGAGCAGTTCTTC.

This sequence joins TRBV6-5 and TRBJ1-5; D gene ambiguous. The CDR3 consists of 13 residues. From germline, CDR1 is MNHEY and CDR2 SVGAGI. V lost 6 bases and J 5 bases, leaving 11 bases between the germline ends. CDR3 residues: CASSVRKDQPQHF. CDR3 bases: TGTGCCAGCAGCGTAAGAAAGGATCAGCCCCAGCATTTT.